This T cell receptor beta chain was identified during a study of blood T cell repertoires in COVID-19. Study at large: COVID-19 samples from acute and convalescent phases originated in the United States, Italy and Spain. T cells, B-cell-depleted T cells, or PBMCs provided the cDNA or gDNA that served as material.

In the original workflow: By means of reference gene primer amplification, nucleated cell counts were estimated. Data came from immunoSEQ multiplex PCR; TCRdb stores just in-frame clones and leaves some out. That table gives V, J and clone size, and the DNA gave D and trimming. The sample shows a few hundred thousand clones, about 91% of them seen only once. J was trimmed by 7 bases and V by 7 bases; bases with no gene match: 14. Germline V lookup: CDR1 LNHDA, CDR2 SQIVND (reference sequence). The CDR3 covers 16 residues. Cohort assignment relied on participant-reported clinical history. The rearrangement uses TRBV19 and TRBJ2-3, with 10 positions matching TRBD2. The TCR originated in a man younger than 35 with acute COVID-19. The material sequenced was PBMCs or T cells enriched from blood (not recorded which). Here the CDR3 reads CASITGTSGVRNTQYF. For the CDR3, the DNA is TGTGCCAGTATCACGGGAACTAGCGGGGTTCGTAATACGCAGTATTTT.